These 9 T cell receptor beta chains came from one sample sequenced in a study of vaccination effects on CD4 cells after COVID-19. Only in-frame clones appear in the TCRdb table, and some are missing; sequencing was by immunoSEQ multiplex PCR. The data contain 40,000 to 50,000 clones, 72% of them seen just once; the ten biggest clones take up 9% to 10%. For these TCRs, the target antigens are not known. Between days 9 and 11 of culture, CD4+ T cells were separated out. The vaccine given was either BNT162b2 or mRNA-1273, in two doses. The starting material was CD4+ T cells from PBMCs cultured without peptide, obtained after COVID-19 vaccination. The receptors come from a human donor who received a COVID-19 vaccine.

The table lists this clone with a few counts. The chain links TRBV24-1 to TRBJ2-1; 10 bases map to TRBD2. The germline gives CDR1 KGHDR, CDR2 SFDVKD. The ends lost 11 bases at V and 5 bases at J; junction bases unmatched: 8. The CDR3 has 14 residues. In DNA form, the CDR3 reads TGTGCCATCAAAAGCGGGGGGGCCGACAATGAGCAGTTCTTC. Its protein is CAIKSGGADNEQFF.

This chain joins TRBV30 and TRBJ2-3, with 9 bases identical to TRBD2. This CDR3 comprises 15 residues. Germline CDR1 GTSNPN, CDR2 SVGIG (reference sequence). The V segment lost 4 bases and the J segment 1 base; nucleotides outside the gene matches: 6. CDR3 amino acids: CAWTVRLAGTDTQYF. CDR3 bases: TGTGCCTGGACGGTACGACTAGCGGGCACAGATACGCAGTATTTT.

Worth noting for this clone: Its ends do not fully match the called genes, so a read error is possible. The J gene is TRBJ2-1, the V gene TRBV5-8; D is perhaps TRBD1 or TRBD2 (5 bases each). Germline V gene lookup returns CDR1 SGHTS and CDR2 YDEGEE. The CDR3 runs 12 residues. As DNA, the CDR3 is TGTGCCAGCAGGTTGGGGGTAAGGGAGCAGTTCTTC. Protein: CASRLGVREQFF. Full variable domain (outside the CDR3, taken from reference TRBV5-8 and TRBJ2-1): EAGVTQSPTHLIKTRGQQATLRCSPISGHTSVYWYQQALGLGLQFLLWYDEGEERNRGNFPPRFSGRQFPNYSSELNVNALELEDSALYLCASRLGVREQFFGPGTRLTVL.

The gene calls are TRBV5-1 and TRBJ2-1, with 9 bases aligning to TRBD2. Germline assignment: CDR1 SGHRS and CDR2 YFSETQ. The CDR3 contains 15 residues. Unmatched junction bases numbered 3, after V lost 0 bases and J lost 5 bases. CDR3: CASSLGRGGNNEQFF. CDR3 nucleotide sequence: TGCGCCAGCAGCTTGGGGCGGGGGGGCAACAATGAGCAGTTCTTC.

This chain links TRBV7-2 with TRBJ1-2; 7 positions agree with TRBD1. The CDR3 covers 13 residues. V was clipped by 7 bases and J by 10 bases; unmatched bases: 12. Germline V gene lookup returns CDR1 SGHTA and CDR2 FQGNSA. Here the CDR3 reads CASTPGGGGVYTF. The CDR3 nucleotides read TGTGCCAGCACCCCCGGCGGAGGGGGCGTCTACACCTTC.

This sequence joins TRBV2 and TRBJ2-3; 8 positions match TRBD2. The CDR3 runs 15 residues. V gave up 5 bases and J gave up 6 bases; unmatched junction bases: 10. CDR1 is SNHLY and CDR2 is FYNNEI in the germline V gene. This CDR3 reads CASSTGTSVADTQYF. Written as DNA, the CDR3 is TGTGCCAGCAGTACCGGGACTAGTGTTGCGGATACGCAGTATTTT. Full variable domain (remainder filled in from reference TRBV2 and TRBJ2-3): EPEVTQTPSHQVTQMGQEVILRCVPISNHLYFYWYRQILGQKVEFLVSFYNNEISEKSEIFDDQFSVERPDGSNFTLKIRSTKLEDSAMYFCASSTGTSVADTQYFGPGTRLTVL.

In this sample, this clone turned up once. The chain recombines TRBV5-6 with TRBJ2-3; D remains unclear. V was shortened by 0 bases and J by 2 bases, with 7 bases between the two germline ends. The germline CDR1 and CDR2 sequences are SGHDT and YYEEEE. CDR3 length: 14 amino acids. Here the CDR3 DNA reads TGTGCCAGCAGCTTGGCCGGAGCCACAGATACGCAGTATTTT. Translated, it gives CASSLAGATDTQYF.

The V call is TRBV7-7, the J call TRBJ2-1; D uncertain. Germline CDR1 is SSHAT and CDR2 is FNYEAQ (reference sequence). This CDR3 is built from 13 residues. V was clipped by 1 base and J by 5 bases, with 6 bases between them. CDR3 sequence reads: CASSLGMNNEQFF. The CDR3 nucleotides are TGTGCCAGCAGCTTAGGAATGAACAATGAGCAGTTCTTC.

This clone has a handful of counts. The chain recombines TRBV5-1 with TRBJ1-3; possible D gene TRBD1, 5 bases. The germline V gene has CDR1 SGHRS and CDR2 YFSETQ. The CDR3 consists of 16 residues. Trimming took 0 bases from V and 1 from J, leaving 11 bases between them. CDR3 bases: TGCGCCAGCAGCTTGGCCGCCAGGGTTTCTGGAAACACCATATATTTT. Its protein product is CASSLAARVSGNTIYF.